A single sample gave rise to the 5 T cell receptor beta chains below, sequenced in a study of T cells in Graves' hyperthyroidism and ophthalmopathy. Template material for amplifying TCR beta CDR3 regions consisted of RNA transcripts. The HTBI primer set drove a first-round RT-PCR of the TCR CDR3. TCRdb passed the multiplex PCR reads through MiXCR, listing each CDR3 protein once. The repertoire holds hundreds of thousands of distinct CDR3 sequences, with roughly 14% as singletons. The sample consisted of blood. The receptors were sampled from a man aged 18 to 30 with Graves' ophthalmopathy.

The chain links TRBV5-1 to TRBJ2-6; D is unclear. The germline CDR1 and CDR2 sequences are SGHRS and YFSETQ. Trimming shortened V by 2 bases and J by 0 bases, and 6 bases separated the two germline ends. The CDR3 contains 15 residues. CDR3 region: CASSFALSGANVLTF. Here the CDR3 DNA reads TGCGCCAGCAGCTTTGCCCTCTCTGGGGCCAACGTCCTGACTTTC.

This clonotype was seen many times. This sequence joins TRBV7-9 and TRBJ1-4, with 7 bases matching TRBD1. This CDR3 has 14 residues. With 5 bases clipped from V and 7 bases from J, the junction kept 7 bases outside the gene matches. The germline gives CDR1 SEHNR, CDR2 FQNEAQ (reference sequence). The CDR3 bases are TGTGCCAGCAGCAGGGCCGGGACAGTTGAAAAACTGTTTTTT. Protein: CASSRAGTVEKLFF.

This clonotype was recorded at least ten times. The CDR3 DNA reads as TGTGCCAGCAGTCTCGTCCCGGGAATAACTGAAGCTTTCTTT. Residues: CASSLVPGITEAFF. V and J are TRBV27 and TRBJ1-1; no definite D call. Germline V gene sequence: CDR1 MNHEY, CDR2 SMNVEV (reference sequence). This CDR3 comprises 14 residues. Trimming stripped 5 bases from V and 5 bases from J, with 15 bases between.

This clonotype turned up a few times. The CDR3 is CASSQVVTAEQFF. Written as DNA, the CDR3 is TGCGCCAGCAGCCAAGTTGTCACGGCTGAGCAGTTCTTC. The genes are TRBV4-1 and TRBJ2-1; no firm D call. CDR1 MGHRA and CDR2 YSYEKL come from the germline V gene. Trimming took off 1 base at V and 9 bases at J, with 10 bases between the two ends. CDR3 length: 13 amino acids.

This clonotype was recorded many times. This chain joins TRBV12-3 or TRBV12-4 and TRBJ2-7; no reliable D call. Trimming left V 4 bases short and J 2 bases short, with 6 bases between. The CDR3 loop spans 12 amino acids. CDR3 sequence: CASSSDAYEQYF. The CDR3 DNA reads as TGTGCCAGCAGTTCCGACGCCTACGAGCAGTACTTC.